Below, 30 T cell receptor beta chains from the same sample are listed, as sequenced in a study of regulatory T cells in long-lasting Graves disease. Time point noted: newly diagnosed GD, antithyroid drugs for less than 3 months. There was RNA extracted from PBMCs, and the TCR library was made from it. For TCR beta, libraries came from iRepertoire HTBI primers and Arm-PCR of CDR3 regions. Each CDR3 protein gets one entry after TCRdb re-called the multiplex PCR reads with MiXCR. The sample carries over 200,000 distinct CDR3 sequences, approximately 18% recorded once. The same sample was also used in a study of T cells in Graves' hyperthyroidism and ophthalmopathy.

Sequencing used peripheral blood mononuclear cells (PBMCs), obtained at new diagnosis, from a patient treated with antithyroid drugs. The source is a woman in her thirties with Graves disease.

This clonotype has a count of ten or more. Here the CDR3 reads CASSRRLAGDRYEQYF. CDR3 coding DNA: TGTGCCAGCAGTCGGAGACTAGCGGGGGACCGGTACGAGCAGTACTTC. The J gene is TRBJ2-7, the V gene TRBV27; 12 nucleotides match TRBD2. The CDR3 spans 16 residues. Trimming took 5 bases from V and 4 from J; bases not matched to a gene: 9. Looked up from germline, CDR1 is MNHEY and CDR2 is SMNVEV (reference sequence).

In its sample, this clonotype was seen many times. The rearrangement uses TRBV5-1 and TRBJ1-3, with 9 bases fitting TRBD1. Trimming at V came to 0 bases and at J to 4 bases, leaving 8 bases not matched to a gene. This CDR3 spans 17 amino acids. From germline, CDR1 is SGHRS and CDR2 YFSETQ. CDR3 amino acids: CASSLVGTGYSGNTIYF. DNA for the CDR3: TGCGCCAGCAGCTTGGTGGGGACAGGGTATTCGGGAAACACCATATATTTT.

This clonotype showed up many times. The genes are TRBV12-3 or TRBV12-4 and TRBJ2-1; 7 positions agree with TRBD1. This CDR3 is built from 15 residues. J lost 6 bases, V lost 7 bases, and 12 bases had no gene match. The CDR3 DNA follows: TGTGCCAGCACCCCCCTATTGAGGGGGCGCAATGAGCAGTTCTTC. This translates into CASTPLLRGRNEQFF.

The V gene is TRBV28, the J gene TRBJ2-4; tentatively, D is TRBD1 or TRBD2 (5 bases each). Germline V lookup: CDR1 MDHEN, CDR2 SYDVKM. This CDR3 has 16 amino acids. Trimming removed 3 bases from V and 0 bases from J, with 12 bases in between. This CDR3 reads CASSLLGDLAKNIQYF. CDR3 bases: TGTGCCAGCAGTTTGTTAGGGGACCTAGCCAAAAACATTCAGTACTTC.

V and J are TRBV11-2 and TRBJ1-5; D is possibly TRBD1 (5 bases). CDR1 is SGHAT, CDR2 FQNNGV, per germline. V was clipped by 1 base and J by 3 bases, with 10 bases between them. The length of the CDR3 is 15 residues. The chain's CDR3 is CASSLVAGTNQPQHF. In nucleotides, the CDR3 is TGTGCCAGCAGCTTAGTGGCAGGGACCAATCAGCCCCAGCATTTT.

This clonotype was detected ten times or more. CDR3 protein: CASSARRHVEETQYF. CDR3 nucleotide sequence: TGTGCCAGCAGTGCGAGGCGACACGTGGAAGAGACCCAGTACTTC. V is TRBV6-1 and J is TRBJ2-5, with D unresolved. The CDR3 extends over 15 amino acids. V was pared by 4 bases and J by 3 bases, with 15 bases between. The V gene's germline CDR1 is MNHNS and CDR2 SASEGT.

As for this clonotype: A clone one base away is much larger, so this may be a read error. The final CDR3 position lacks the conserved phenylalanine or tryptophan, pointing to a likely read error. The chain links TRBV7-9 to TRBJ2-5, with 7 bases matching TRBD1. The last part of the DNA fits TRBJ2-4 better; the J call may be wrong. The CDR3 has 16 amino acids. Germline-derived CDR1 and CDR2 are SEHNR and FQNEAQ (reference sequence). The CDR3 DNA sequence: TGTGCCAGCAGCTTCAGGACAGGAAGGGCAAAGGACATTCAGTACTAC. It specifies CASSFRTGRAKDIQYY.

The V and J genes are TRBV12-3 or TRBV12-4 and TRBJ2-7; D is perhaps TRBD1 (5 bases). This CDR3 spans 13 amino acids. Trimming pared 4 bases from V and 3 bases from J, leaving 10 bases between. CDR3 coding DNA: TGTGCCAGCAGTTCGTTTGACAGCTACGAGCAGTACTTC. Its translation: CASSSFDSYEQYF.

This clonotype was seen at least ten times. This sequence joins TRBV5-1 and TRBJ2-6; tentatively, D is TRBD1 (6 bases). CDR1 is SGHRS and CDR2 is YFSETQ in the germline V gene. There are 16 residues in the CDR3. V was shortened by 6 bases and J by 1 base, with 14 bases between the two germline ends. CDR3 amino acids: CASIRGPTSGANVLTF. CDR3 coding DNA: TGCGCCAGCATCAGGGGTCCAACATCTGGGGCCAACGTCCTGACTTTC.

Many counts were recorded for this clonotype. The CDR3 region is CASRDSYRSGNTIYF. CDR3 coding DNA: TGTGCCAGCAGGGACTCTTACCGCTCTGGAAACACCATATATTTT. The J gene is TRBJ1-3, the V gene TRBV2; D not resolved. Germline CDR1 is SNHLY and CDR2 is FYNNEI. This CDR3 region has 15 residues. The ends were cut back, 6 bases at V and 0 bases at J, with 12 bases in the middle.

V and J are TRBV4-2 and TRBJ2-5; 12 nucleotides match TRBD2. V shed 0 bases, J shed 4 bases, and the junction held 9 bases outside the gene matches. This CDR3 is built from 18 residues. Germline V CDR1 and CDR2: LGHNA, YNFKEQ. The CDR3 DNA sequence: TGTGCCAGCAGCCAAGATTTTCGGTCTAGCGGGGGGGTAGAGACCCAGTACTTC. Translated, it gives CASSQDFRSSGGVETQYF.

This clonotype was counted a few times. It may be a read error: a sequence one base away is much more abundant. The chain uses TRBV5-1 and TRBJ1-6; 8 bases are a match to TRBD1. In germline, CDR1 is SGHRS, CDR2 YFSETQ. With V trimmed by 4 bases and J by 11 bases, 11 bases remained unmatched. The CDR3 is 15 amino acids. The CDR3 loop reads CASSPRQGLSPPLHF. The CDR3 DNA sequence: TGCGCCAGCAGCCCAAGACAGGGGCTGAGTCCACCCCTCCACTTT.

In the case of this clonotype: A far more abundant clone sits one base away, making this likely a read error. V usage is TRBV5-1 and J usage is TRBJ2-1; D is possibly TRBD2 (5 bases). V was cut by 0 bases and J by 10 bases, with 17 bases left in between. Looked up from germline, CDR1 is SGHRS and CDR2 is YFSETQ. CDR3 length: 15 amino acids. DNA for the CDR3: TGCGCCAGCAGCTTGGTAGGTTGGGCCACGGGGGAGCAGTTCTTC. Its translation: CASSLVGWATGEQFF. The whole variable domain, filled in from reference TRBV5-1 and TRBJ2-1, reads KAGVTQTPRYLIKTRGQQVTLSCSPISGHRSVSWYQQTPGQGLQFLFEYFSETQRNKGNFPGRFSGRQFSNSRSEMNVSTLELGDSALYLCASSLVGWATGEQFFGPGTRLTVL.

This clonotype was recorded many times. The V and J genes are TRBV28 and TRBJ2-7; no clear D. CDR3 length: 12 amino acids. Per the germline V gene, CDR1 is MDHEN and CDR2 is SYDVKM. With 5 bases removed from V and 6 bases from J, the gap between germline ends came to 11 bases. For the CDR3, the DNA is TGTGCCAGCAGTCCCCGTGTGAGCGAGCAGTACTTC. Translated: CASSPRVSEQYF.

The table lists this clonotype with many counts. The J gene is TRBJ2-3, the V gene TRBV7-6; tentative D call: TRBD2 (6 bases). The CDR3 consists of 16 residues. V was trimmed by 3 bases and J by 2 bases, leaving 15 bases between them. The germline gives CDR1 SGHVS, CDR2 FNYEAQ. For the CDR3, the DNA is TGTGCCAGCAGCTTGTGGGGCGGGGAACCCACAGATACGCAGTATTTT. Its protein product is CASSLWGGEPTDTQYF.

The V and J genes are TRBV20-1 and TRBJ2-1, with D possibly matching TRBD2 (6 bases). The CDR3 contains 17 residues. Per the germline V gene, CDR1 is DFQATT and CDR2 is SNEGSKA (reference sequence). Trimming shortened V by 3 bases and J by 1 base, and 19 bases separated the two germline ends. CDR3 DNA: TGCAGTGCTAGGAAGATCGGCGGGGTGACTTCCTACAATGAGCAGTTCTTC. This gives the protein CSARKIGGVTSYNEQFF.

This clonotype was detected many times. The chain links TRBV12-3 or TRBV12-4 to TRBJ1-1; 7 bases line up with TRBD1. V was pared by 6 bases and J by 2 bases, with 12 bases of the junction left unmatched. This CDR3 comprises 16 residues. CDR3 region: CASRHYRDSGNTEAFF. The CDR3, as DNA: TGTGCCAGCAGACACTACCGGGACAGCGGAAACACTGAAGCTTTCTTT.

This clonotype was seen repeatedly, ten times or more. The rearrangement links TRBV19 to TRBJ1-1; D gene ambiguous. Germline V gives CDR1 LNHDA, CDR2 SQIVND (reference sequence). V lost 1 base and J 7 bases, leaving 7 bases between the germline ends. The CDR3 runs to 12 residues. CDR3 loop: CASSIGKYEAFF. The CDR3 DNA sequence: TGTGCCAGTAGTATAGGAAAGTATGAAGCTTTCTTT.

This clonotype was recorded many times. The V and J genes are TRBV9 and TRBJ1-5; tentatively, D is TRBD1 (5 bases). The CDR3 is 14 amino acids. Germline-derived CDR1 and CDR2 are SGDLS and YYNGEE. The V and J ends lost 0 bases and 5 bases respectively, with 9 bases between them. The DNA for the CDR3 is TGTGCCAGCAGCGTAGGAGGGGAAGATCAGCCCCAGCATTTT. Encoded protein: CASSVGGEDQPQHF.

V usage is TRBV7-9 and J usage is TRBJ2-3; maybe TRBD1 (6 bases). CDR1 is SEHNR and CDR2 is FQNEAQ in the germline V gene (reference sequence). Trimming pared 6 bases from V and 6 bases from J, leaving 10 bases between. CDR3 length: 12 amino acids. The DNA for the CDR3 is TGTGCCAGCAGACGACAGGCGGATACGCAGTATTTT. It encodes CASRRQADTQYF.

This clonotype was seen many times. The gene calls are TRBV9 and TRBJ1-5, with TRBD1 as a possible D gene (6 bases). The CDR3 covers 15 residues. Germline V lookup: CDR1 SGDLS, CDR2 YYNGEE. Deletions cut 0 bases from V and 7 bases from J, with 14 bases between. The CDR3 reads CASSVAGAAWQPQHF. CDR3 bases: TGTGCCAGCAGCGTAGCAGGGGCCGCGTGGCAGCCCCAGCATTTT.

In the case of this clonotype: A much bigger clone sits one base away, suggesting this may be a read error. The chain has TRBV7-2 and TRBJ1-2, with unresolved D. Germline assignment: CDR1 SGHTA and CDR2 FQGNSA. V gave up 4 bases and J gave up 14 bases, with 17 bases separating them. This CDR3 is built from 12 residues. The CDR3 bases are TGTGCCAGCAGCTACGGACTCCACATTACAACCTTC. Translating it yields CASSYGLHITTF. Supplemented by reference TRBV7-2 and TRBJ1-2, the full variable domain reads GAGVSQSPSNKVTEKGKDVELRCDPISGHTALYWYRQSLGQGLEFLIYFQGNSAPDKSGLPSDRFSAERTGGSVSTLTIQRTQQEDSAVYLCASSYGLHITTFGSGTRLTVV.

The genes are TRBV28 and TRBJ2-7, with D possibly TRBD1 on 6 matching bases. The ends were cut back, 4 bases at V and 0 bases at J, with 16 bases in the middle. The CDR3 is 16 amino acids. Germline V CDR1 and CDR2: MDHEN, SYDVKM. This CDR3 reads CASSYPPGQPSYEQYF. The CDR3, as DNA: TGTGCCAGCAGTTACCCTCCGGGACAACCCTCCTACGAGCAGTACTTC.

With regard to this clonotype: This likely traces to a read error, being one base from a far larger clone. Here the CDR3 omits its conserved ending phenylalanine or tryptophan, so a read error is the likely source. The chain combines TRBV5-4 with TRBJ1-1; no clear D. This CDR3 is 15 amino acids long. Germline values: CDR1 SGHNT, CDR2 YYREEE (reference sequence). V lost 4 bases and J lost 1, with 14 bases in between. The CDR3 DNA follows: TGTGCCAGCAGCCAAGGCACCAGAGGGAACACTGAAGCTTTCTCT. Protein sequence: CASSQGTRGNTEAFS.

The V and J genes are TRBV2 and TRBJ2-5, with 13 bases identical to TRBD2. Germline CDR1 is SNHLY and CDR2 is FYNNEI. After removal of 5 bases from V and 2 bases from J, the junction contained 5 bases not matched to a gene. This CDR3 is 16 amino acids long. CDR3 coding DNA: TGTGCCAGCAGTAAGGGACTAGCGGGGATACAAGAGACCCAGTACTTC. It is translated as CASSKGLAGIQETQYF.

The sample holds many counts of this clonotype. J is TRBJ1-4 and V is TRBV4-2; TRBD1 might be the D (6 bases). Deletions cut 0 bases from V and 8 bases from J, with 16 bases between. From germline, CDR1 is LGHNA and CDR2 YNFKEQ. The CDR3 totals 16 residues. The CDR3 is CASSQDMAGEGEKLFF. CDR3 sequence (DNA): TGTGCCAGCAGCCAAGATATGGCAGGGGAAGGAGAAAAACTGTTTTTT.

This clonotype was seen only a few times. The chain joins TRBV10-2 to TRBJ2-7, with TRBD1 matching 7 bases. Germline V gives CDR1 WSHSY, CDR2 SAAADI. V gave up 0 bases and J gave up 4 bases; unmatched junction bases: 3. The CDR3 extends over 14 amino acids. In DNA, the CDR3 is TGCGCCAGCAGTGAGTCTGACAGGGTATACGAGCAGTACTTC. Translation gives CASSESDRVYEQYF.

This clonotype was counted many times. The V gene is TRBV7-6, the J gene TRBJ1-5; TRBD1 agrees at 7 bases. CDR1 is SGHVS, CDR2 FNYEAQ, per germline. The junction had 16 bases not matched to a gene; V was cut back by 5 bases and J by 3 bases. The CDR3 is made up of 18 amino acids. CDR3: CASSPRGTDGGDNQPQHF. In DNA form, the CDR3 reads TGTGCCAGCAGCCCTAGGGGGACAGATGGGGGGGACAATCAGCCCCAGCATTTT.

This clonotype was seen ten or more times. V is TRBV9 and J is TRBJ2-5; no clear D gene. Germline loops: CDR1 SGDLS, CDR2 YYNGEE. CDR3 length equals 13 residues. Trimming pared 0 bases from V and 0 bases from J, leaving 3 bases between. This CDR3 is CASSVGYQETQYF. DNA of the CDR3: TGTGCCAGCAGCGTAGGGTACCAAGAGACCCAGTACTTC.

CDR3 in amino acids: CSASTTTPSYNEQFF. The CDR3 DNA reads as TGCAGTGCCAGCACTACGACCCCCTCCTACAATGAGCAGTTCTTC. The rearrangement uses TRBV20-1 and TRBJ2-1; unclear D gene. CDR3 length equals 15 residues. Between the trimmed V and J ends, which lost 6 bases and 0 bases, there was a span of 15 bases. In germline, CDR1 is DFQATT, CDR2 SNEGSKA (reference sequence).